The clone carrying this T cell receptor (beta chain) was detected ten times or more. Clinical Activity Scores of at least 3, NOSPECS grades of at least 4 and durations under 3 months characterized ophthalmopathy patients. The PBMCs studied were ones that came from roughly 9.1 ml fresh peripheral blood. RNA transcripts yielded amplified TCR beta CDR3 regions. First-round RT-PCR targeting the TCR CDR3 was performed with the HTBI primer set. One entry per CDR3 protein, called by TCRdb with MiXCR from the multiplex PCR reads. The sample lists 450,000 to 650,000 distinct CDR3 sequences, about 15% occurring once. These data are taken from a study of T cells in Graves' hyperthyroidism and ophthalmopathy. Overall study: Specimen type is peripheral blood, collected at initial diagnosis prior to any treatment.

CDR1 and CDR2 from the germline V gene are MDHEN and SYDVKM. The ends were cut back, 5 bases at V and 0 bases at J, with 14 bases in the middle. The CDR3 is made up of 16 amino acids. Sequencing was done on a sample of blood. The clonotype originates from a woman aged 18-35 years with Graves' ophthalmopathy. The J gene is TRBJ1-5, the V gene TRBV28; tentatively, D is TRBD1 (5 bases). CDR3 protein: CASSPLSGNSNQPQHF. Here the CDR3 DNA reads TGTGCCAGCAGTCCCCTTTCAGGGAATAGCAATCAGCCCCAGCATTTT.